A single sample gave rise to the 14 T cell receptor beta chains below, sequenced in a study of T cells after yellow fever vaccination. TCRdb re-called the 5' RACE reads through MiXCR, storing one row per CDR3 protein. This table has 140,000 to 150,000 distinct CDR3 sequences, about 6.9% appearing once. Sequencing used CD4+ T cells sorted from PBMCs, obtained 10 days after the yellow fever booster vaccination. All receptors derive from a man under 40 who received the YFV17D yellow fever vaccine.

This clonotype was recorded many times. The chain employs TRBV12-3 or TRBV12-4 and TRBJ1-3; D gene uncertain. CDR3 length: 15 amino acids. Trimming shortened V by 0 bases and J by 1 base, and 7 bases separated the two germline ends. The CDR3, as DNA: TGTGCCAGCAGTTTAGCGGGGTCTTCTGGAAACACCATATATTTT. Protein sequence: CASSLAGSSGNTIYF.

This clonotype was observed many times. This chain links TRBV29-1 with TRBJ2-7; D is undetermined. CDR1 is SQVTM, CDR2 ANQGSEA, per germline. The CDR3 is 13 residues long. The V gene lost 0 bases and the J gene lost 0 bases, with 6 bases spanning the gap. CDR3 amino acids: CSVEESASYEQYF. CDR3 sequence (DNA): TGCAGCGTTGAAGAATCGGCCTCCTACGAGCAGTACTTC.

This clonotype was counted at least ten times. The chain carries TRBV3-1 and TRBJ2-1, with D tentatively TRBD2 (5 bases). Germline CDR1 is LGHDT and CDR2 is YNNKEL (reference sequence). The length of the CDR3 is 13 residues. Trimming took 3 bases from V and 13 from J, leaving 16 bases between them. In DNA form, the CDR3 reads TGTGCCAGCAGCCACTGGGAGCAGCGCGCACAGTTCTTC. This gives the protein CASSHWEQRAQFF.

The chain uses TRBV4-3 and TRBJ2-1; tentatively, D is TRBD1 (7 bases). CDR1 LGHNA and CDR2 YSLEER come from the germline V gene. The CDR3 is made up of 16 amino acids. V lost 4 bases to trimming and J lost 5 bases, with 18 bases between them. The CDR3: CASSPAGGTDDNEQFF. The DNA of the CDR3 is TGCGCCAGCAGCCCGGCAGGGGGGACGGACGACAATGAGCAGTTCTTC.

The table lists this clonotype with a few counts. The CDR3 reads CSAPPPGQGQWPQHF. DNA of the CDR3: TGCAGTGCTCCCCCGCCCGGACAGGGTCAATGGCCCCAGCATTTT. The chain combines TRBV20-1 with TRBJ1-5; 8 bases line up with TRBD1. This CDR3 is built from 15 residues. Germline V CDR1 and CDR2: DFQATT, SNEGSKA (reference sequence). Germline trimming cut 5 bases from V and 9 bases from J; bases unmatched to any gene: 15.

This clonotype appeared many times. The genes are TRBV29-1 and TRBJ2-3; D uncertain. Trimming left V 5 bases short and J 3 bases short, with 12 bases between. The CDR3 spans 13 residues. Germline V CDR1 and CDR2: SQVTM, ANQGSEA. The DNA of the CDR3 is TGCAGCGTTCTACCTTTAGGTACAGATACGCAGTATTTT. Its protein is CSVLPLGTDTQYF.

This clonotype was observed many times. The chain uses TRBV5-1 and TRBJ2-5, with D unresolved. The germline gives CDR1 SGHRS, CDR2 YFSETQ. The germline V and J ends were trimmed by 3 bases and 5 bases, with 5 bases remaining between them. CDR3 length: 11 residues. CDR3 amino acids: CASSSWETQYF. The CDR3 nucleotides are TGCGCCAGCAGCTCCTGGGAGACCCAGTACTTC.

The table lists this clonotype with many counts. V gene TRBV5-5 combines with J gene TRBJ2-3; D is unclear. The CDR3 is made up of 9 amino acids. CDR1 and CDR2 (germline): SGHKS, YYEKEE (reference sequence). The V and J ends lost 10 bases and 6 bases respectively, with 6 bases between them. The CDR3 nucleotides are TGTGCCCGGTTGGATACGCAGTATTTT. It codes for CARLDTQYF.

This clonotype has at least ten counts. In nucleotides, the CDR3 is TGTGCCAGCAGCCTAGGATTGAGTTACAATGAGCAGTTCTTC. This sequence encodes CASSLGLSYNEQFF. The chain joins TRBV7-2 to TRBJ2-1; D uncertain. V lost 5 bases and J 4 bases, leaving 12 bases between the germline ends. CDR1 and CDR2 from the germline V gene are SGHTA and FQGNSA. This CDR3 is 14 amino acids long. The whole variable domain, remainder taken from reference TRBV7-2 and TRBJ2-1, is GAGVSQSPSNKVTEKGKDVELRCDPISGHTALYWYRQSLGQGLEFLIYFQGNSAPDKSGLPSDRFSAERTGGSVSTLTIQRTQQEDSAVYLCASSLGLSYNEQFFGPGTRLTVL.

This clonotype was recorded many times. V gene TRBV20-1 combines with J gene TRBJ2-7; a weak D match, TRBD2 (5 bases). The germline gives CDR1 DFQATT, CDR2 SNEGSKA (reference sequence). This CDR3 has 13 residues. V dropped 7 bases and J dropped 3 bases, with 16 bases sitting between them. CDR3 DNA: TGCAGTGTTTCGTTGGGGAGAAACTACGAGCAGTACTTC. It specifies CSVSLGRNYEQYF.

Comments on this clonotype: The junction departs from germline at one end; a sequencing error may be responsible. The V call is TRBV18, the J call TRBJ1-1; D perhaps matches TRBD1 (5 bases). The germline V gene has CDR1 KGHSH and CDR2 LQKENI. The CDR3 has 14 amino acids. The CDR3 DNA follows: TGTTCCAGCTCACCACTAGCTCAGGGTACTGAAGCTTTCTTT. Its translation is CSSSPLAQGTEAFF.

This clonotype came up many times. The gene calls are TRBV7-2 and TRBJ2-7; D is uncertain. Trimming left V 6 bases short and J 6 bases short, with 15 bases between. Germline assignment: CDR1 SGHTA and CDR2 FQGNSA. The CDR3 totals 13 residues. This chain's CDR3 is CASSFGPGVEQYF. DNA of the CDR3: TGTGCCAGCAGTTTTGGTCCCGGCGTCGAGCAGTACTTC.

This clonotype was detected many times. CDR3 nucleotide sequence: TGCGCCAGCAGCCAGGGAGGTTATTCACCCCTCCACTTT. Its protein product is CASSQGGYSPLHF. V is TRBV4-3 and J is TRBJ1-6; D ambiguous. V shed 3 bases and J shed 8 bases, with 8 bases lying between them. Germline V CDR1 and CDR2: LGHNA, YSLEER. The CDR3 sequence is 13 residues long.

This clonotype was observed many times. The V and J genes are TRBV28 and TRBJ1-5; D is unclear. The V gene lost 2 bases and the J gene lost 12 bases, with 17 bases spanning the gap. The CDR3 runs 14 residues. Germline V gene sequence: CDR1 MDHEN, CDR2 SYDVKM. CDR3 amino acids: CASSLTGPTSRQHF. For the CDR3, the DNA is TGTGCCAGCAGTTTAACGGGCCCCACCTCCCGCCAGCATTTT.